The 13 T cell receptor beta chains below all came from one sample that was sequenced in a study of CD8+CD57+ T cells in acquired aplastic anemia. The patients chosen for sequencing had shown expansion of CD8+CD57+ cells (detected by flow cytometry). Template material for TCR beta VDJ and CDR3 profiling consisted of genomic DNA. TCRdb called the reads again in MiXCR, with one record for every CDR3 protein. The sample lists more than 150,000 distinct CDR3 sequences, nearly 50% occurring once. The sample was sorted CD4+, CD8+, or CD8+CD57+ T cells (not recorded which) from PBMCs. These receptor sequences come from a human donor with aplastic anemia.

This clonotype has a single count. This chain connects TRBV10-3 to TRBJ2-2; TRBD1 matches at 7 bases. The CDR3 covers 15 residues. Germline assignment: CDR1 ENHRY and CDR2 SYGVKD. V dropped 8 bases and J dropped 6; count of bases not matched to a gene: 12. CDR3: CAIRGRGSLAGELFF. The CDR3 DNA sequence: TGTGCCATCCGAGGCAGGGGGTCGTTAGCCGGGGAGCTGTTTTTT.

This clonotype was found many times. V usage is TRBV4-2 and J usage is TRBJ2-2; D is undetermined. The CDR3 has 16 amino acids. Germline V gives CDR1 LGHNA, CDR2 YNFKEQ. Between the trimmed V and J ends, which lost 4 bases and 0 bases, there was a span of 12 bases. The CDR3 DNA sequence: TGTGCCAGCAGCCCCCTCGGAACCACGAACACCGGGGAGCTGTTTTTT. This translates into CASSPLGTTNTGELFF.

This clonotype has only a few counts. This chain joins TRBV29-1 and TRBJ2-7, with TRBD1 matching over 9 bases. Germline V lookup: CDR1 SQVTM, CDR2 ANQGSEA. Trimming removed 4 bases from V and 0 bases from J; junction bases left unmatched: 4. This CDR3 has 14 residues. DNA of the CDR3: TGCAGCGTTGCGGGACAGGGTACCTCCTACGAGCAGTACTTC. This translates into CSVAGQGTSYEQYF.

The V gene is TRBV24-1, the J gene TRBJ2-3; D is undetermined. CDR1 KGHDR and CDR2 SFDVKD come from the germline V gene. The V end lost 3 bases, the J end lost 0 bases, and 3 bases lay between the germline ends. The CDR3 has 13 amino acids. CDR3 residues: CATSDLSTDTQYF. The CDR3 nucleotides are TGTGCCACCAGTGATCTGAGCACAGATACGCAGTATTTT.

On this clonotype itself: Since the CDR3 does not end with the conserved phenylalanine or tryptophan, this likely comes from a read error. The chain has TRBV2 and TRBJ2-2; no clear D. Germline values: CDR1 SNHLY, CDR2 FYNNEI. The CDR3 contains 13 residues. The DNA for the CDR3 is TGTGCCAGCAGTGGGGAAGGAACCGGAGAGCTGTTTTCT. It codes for CASSGEGTGELFS.

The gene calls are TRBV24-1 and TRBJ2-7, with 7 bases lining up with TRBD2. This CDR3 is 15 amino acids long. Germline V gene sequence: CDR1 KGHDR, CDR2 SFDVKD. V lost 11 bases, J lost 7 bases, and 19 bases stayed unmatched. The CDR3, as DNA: TGTGCCAGTAATCCAGATGCGCTAGCGGTCCAGGAGCAGTACTTC. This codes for CASNPDALAVQEQYF.

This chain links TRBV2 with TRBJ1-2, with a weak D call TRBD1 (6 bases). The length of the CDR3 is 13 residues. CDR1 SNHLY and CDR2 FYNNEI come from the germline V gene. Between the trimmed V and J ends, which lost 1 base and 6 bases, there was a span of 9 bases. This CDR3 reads CASSEVKGDGYTF. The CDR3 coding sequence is TGTGCCAGCAGTGAAGTTAAGGGGGATGGCTACACCTTC.

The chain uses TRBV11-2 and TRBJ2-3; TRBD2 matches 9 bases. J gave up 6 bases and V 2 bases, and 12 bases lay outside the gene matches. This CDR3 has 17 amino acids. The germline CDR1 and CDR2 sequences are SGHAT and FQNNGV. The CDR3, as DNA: TGTGCCAGCAGCTTATTCGGCGGGAGGGCCCGTGGGGATACGCAGTATTTT. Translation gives CASSLFGGRARGDTQYF.

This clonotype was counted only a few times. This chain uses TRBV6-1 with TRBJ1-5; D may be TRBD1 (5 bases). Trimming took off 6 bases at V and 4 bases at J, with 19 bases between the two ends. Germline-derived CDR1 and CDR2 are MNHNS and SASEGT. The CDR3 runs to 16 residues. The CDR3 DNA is TGTGCCAGCAGCCGAGGGACTCCCTTAGGGAATCAGCCCCAGCATTTT. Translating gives CASSRGTPLGNQPQHF.

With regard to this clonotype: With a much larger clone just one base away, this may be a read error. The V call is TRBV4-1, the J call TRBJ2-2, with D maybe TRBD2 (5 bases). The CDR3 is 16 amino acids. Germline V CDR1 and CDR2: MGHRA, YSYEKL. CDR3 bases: TGCGCCAGCAGCCAAGTGGATATGGGCCTGACCGGGGAGCTGCTTTTT. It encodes CASSQVDMGLTGELLF.

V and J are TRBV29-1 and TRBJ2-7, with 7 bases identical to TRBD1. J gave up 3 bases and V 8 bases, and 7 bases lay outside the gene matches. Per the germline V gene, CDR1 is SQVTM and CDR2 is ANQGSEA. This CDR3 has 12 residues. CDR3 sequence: CSIRQGLYEQYF. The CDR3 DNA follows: TGCAGCATAAGACAGGGTCTCTACGAGCAGTACTTC.

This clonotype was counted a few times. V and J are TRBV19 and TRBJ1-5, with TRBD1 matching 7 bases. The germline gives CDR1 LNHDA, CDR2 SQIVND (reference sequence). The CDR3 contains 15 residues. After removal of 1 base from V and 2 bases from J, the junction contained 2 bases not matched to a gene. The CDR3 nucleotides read TGTGCCAGTAGTATAGGACAGGGAGGCAATCAGCCCCAGCATTTT. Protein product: CASSIGQGGNQPQHF.

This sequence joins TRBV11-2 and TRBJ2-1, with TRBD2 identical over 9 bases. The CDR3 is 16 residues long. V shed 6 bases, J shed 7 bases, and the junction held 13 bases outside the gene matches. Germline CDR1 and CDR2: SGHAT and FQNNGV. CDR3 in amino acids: CASRTALAGRENEQFF. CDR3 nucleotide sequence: TGTGCCAGCAGGACAGCCCTAGCGGGAAGGGAAAATGAGCAGTTCTTC.